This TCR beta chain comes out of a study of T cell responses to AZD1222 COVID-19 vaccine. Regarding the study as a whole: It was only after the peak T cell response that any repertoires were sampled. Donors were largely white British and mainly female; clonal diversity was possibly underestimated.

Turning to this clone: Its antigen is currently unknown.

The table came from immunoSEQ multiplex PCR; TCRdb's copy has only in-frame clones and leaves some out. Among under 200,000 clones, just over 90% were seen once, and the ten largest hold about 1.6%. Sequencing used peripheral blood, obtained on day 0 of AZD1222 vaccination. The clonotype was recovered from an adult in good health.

The CDR3 reads CASSPSGQETQYF. DNA for the CDR3: TGTGCCAGTAGCCCCTCCGGCCAAGAGACCCAGTACTTC. This sequence joins TRBV19 and TRBJ2-5, with D unresolved. Germline V lookup: CDR1 LNHDA, CDR2 SQIVND (reference sequence). V shed 6 bases and J shed 1 base, with 9 bases lying between them. The CDR3 is 13 residues long. The full variable domain, rest sourced from reference TRBV19 and TRBJ2-5, is DGGITQSPKYLFRKEGQNVTLSCEQNLNHDAMYWYRQDPGQGLRLIYYSQIVNDFQKGDIAEGYSVSREKKESFPLTVTSAQKNPTAFYLCASSPSGQETQYFGPGTRLLVL.